Listed here are 18 T cell receptor beta chains from one sample, sequenced in a study of post-analysis software for immune sequencing data. General study findings and limits: TRBV5-6, TRBV5-1 and TRBV20-1 were among roughly 5 TRBV segments more frequent in patients than controls.

Libraries were made from TCR beta cDNA, and they carried unique molecular identifiers. TCRdb analysed the PCR reads with MiXCR anew, one entry per CDR3 protein. This table holds approximately 180,000 distinct CDR3 sequences, about 30% found once. No antigen has been identified for these receptors. Sequencing used blood. The receptor source for this set is a girl between 10 and 17 years old with multiple sclerosis.

This clonotype appeared a few times. The chain uses TRBV12-3 or TRBV12-4 and TRBJ1-1; 7 nucleotides agree with TRBD1. J was trimmed by 3 bases and V by 4 bases; bases with no gene match: 5. The CDR3 consists of 14 residues. CDR3 sequence (DNA): TGTGCCAGCAGTTATGCCAGGGGGGACACTGAAGCTTTCTTT. This codes for CASSYARGDTEAFF.

This clonotype was observed a handful of times. The gene calls are TRBV15 and TRBJ1-2; TRBD1 aligns across 7 bases. This CDR3 contains 12 residues. Germline assignment: CDR1 LNHNV and CDR2 YYDKDF (reference sequence). The V gene end was trimmed by 3 bases and the J gene end by 7 bases; junction bases not matched to a gene: 2. CDR3 bases: TGTGCCACCAGCAGGGACAGGTTTGGCTACACCTTC. Amino acids: CATSRDRFGYTF.

This clonotype was picked up many times. The chain joins TRBV12-3 or TRBV12-4 to TRBJ2-5, with D perhaps matching TRBD2 (5 bases). The V gene lost 5 bases and the J gene lost 5 bases, with 15 bases spanning the gap. The CDR3 is 14 amino acids. In nucleotides, the CDR3 is TGTGCCAGCAGTCTCCCGGGGTTGGCGGAGACCCAGTACTTC. Translated: CASSLPGLAETQYF.

The chain couples TRBV4-1 to TRBJ1-2, with TRBD1 as a possible D gene (6 bases). Trimming removed 2 bases from V and 13 bases from J, with 17 bases in between. The CDR3 sequence is 13 residues long. The germline V gene has CDR1 MGHRA and CDR2 YSYEKL. Here the CDR3 DNA reads TGCGCCAGCAGCCAACGTCCAGGGGCCGCGCGCACCTTC. Its translation is CASSQRPGAARTF.

This clonotype was counted ten times or more. The rearrangement uses TRBV12-3 or TRBV12-4 and TRBJ2-7, with 11 nucleotides matching TRBD2. This CDR3 region has 15 residues. V shed 4 bases, J shed 4 bases, and the junction held 6 bases outside the gene matches. The chain's CDR3 is CASSSLTSGSYEQYF. The CDR3 nucleotides read TGTGCCAGCAGTTCCCTCACTAGCGGGAGTTACGAGCAGTACTTC.

Concerning this clonotype itself: This may be a read error, as it is one base from a much larger clone. The chain has TRBV20-1 and TRBJ2-5; a possible D gene is TRBD2 (6 bases). V was trimmed by 8 bases and J by 1 base, leaving 11 bases between them. The CDR3 has 12 amino acids. In germline, CDR1 is DFQATT, CDR2 SNEGSKA (reference sequence). The CDR3 coding sequence is TGCAGTAGCGGGCCGAGCCAAGAGACCCAGTACTTC. As protein: CSSGPSQETQYF.

This clonotype was seen once. V gene TRBV10-3 combines with J gene TRBJ2-1; D tentatively fits TRBD1 or TRBD2 (5 bases each). The DNA end favors TRBJ2-7, so the J call may be wrong. The V gene's germline CDR1 is ENHRY and CDR2 SYGVKD. The CDR3 totals 16 residues. The DNA of the CDR3 is TGTGCCATCAGTGAGCCGAGGGGAAGCTCCTGCAATGAGCAGTACTTC. Translated, it gives CAISEPRGSSCNEQYF.

With respect to this clonotype: A much larger clone differs by one base, so this may be a read error. The chain recombines TRBV5-1 with TRBJ2-1, with D unclear. Germline V gene sequence: CDR1 SGHRS, CDR2 YFSETQ. The CDR3 contains 11 residues. In DNA form, the CDR3 reads TGCGTCAGCAGCGACGACCATGAGCAGTTCTTC. It translates to CVSSDDHEQFF.

This clonotype was found many times. This sequence joins TRBV15 and TRBJ2-2; the D gene is possibly TRBD2 (5 bases). Germline V gene lookup returns CDR1 LNHNV and CDR2 YYDKDF (reference sequence). V shed 6 bases and J shed 2 bases, with 10 bases lying between them. The CDR3 runs to 14 residues. The CDR3 DNA is TGTGCCACCAGTATGGACTTTAACACCGGGGAGCTGTTTTTT. It encodes CATSMDFNTGELFF.

Notes on this clonotype: This could be a read error, since a much larger clone is one nucleotide away. V is TRBV6-5 and J is TRBJ2-5; 9 bases are shared with TRBD2. This CDR3 region has 15 residues. CDR1 MNHEY and CDR2 SVGAGI come from the germline V gene. J gave up 11 bases and V 7 bases, and 17 bases lay outside the gene matches. For the CDR3, the DNA is TGTGCCAGCAATCGTGCGGGAGGGCCCTCAGATGAGCAGTACTTC. Amino acids: CASNRAGGPSDEQYF.

Remarks on this clonotype: This could be a read error, since a much larger clone is one nucleotide away. The CDR3 ends on some other residue instead of the conserved phenylalanine or tryptophan, so this is likely a read error. The chain uses TRBV5-8 and TRBJ2-1; D gene unclear. V was cut by 2 bases and J by 9 bases, with 6 bases left in between. Germline assignment: CDR1 SGHTS and CDR2 YDEGEE. There are 11 residues in the CDR3. CDR3 DNA sequence: TGTGCCAGCAGCTTCCATCGTGAGCAGTTCTGC. Translation: CASSFHREQFC.

The V gene is TRBV20-1, the J gene TRBJ2-7, with D uncertain. The CDR3 spans 12 residues. The V end lost 3 bases, the J end lost 7 bases, and 13 bases lay between the germline ends. In germline, CDR1 is DFQATT, CDR2 SNEGSKA (reference sequence). The CDR3 protein is CSASPAPYEQYF. The CDR3 DNA reads TGCAGTGCTAGCCCCGCCCCATATGAGCAGTACTTC.

This clonotype turned up a few times. The chain has TRBV11-2 and TRBJ2-5; 8 bases line up with TRBD1. This CDR3 contains 15 residues. The ends lost 5 bases at V and 4 bases at J; junction bases unmatched: 9. Germline CDR1 reads SGHAT; CDR2 reads FQNNGV. CDR3 coding DNA: TGTGCCAGCAGCCCCAGTCTTACAGGGGGAGAGACCCAGTACTTC. Its protein is CASSPSLTGGETQYF.

Only one count was recorded for this clonotype. A much bigger clone sits one base away, suggesting this may be a read error. This rearrangement joins TRBV27 to TRBJ2-1, with a tentative D call TRBD2 (6 bases). The CDR3 has 13 residues. Looked up from germline, CDR1 is MNHEY and CDR2 is SMNVEV (reference sequence). CDR3: CASSLAGYNEHFF. As DNA, the CDR3 is TGTGCCAGCAGTTTAGCGGGGTACAATGAGCATTTCTTC.

Comment on this clonotype: This may come from a read error, since a much larger clone is one base off. The J gene is TRBJ2-7, the V gene TRBV6-1, with 10 bases identical to TRBD1. The CDR3 runs to 15 residues. Trimming removed 7 bases from V and 3 bases from J; junction bases left unmatched: 9. Germline-derived CDR1 and CDR2 are MNHNS and SASEGT. The CDR3 bases are TGTGCCAGCACCCATACCGGGACAGGGGACTACGAGCAGTACTTC. Translation: CASTHTGTGDYEQYF.

This clonotype was seen a few times. The chain uses TRBV20-1 and TRBJ1-4; 7 nucleotides agree with TRBD1. The V and J ends lost 6 bases and 7 bases, in that order; junction bases with no gene match: 8. Germline V gene data show CDR1 as DFQATT and CDR2 as SNEGSKA (reference sequence). The CDR3 totals 13 residues. The CDR3 nucleotides are TGCAGTGCCGGAGACAGGGCTCGTGAAAAACTGTTTTTT. Its translation: CSAGDRAREKLFF.

The rearrangement uses TRBV7-9 and TRBJ2-1; no clear D gene. Trimming stripped 1 base from V and 3 bases from J, with 7 bases between. The germline gives CDR1 SEHNR, CDR2 FQNEAQ (reference sequence). The CDR3 covers 14 residues. As DNA, the CDR3 is TGTGCCAGCAGCTTAGTTTCTAGCTACAATGAGCAGTTCTTC. Encoded protein: CASSLVSSYNEQFF.

The chain combines TRBV10-3 with TRBJ1-1; D uncertain. CDR1 and CDR2 (germline): ENHRY, SYGVKD. V lost 0 bases, J lost 1 base, and 12 bases lay in between. This CDR3 comprises 16 residues. The CDR3 is CAISESGWTGNTEAFF. The CDR3 DNA reads as TGTGCCATCAGTGAGTCAGGGTGGACTGGGAACACTGAAGCTTTCTTT.